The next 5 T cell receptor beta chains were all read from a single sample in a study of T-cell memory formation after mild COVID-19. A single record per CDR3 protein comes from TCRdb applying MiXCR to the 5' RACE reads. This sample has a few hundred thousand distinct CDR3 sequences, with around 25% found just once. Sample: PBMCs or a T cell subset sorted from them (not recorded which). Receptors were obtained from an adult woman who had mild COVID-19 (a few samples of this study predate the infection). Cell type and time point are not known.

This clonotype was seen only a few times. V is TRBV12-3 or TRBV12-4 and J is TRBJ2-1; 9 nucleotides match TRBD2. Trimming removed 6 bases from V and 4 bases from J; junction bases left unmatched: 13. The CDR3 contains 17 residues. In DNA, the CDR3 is TGTGCCAGCAGAAAGGGGGGACTAGCCCTCTCATACAATGAGCAGTTCTTC. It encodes CASRKGGLALSYNEQFF.

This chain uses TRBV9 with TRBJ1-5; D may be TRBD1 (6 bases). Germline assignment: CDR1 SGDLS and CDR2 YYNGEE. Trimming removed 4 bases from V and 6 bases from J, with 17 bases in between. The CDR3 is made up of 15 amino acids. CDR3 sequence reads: CASSKEGHQGQPQHF. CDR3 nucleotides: TGTGCCAGCAGCAAAGAGGGACATCAGGGTCAGCCCCAGCATTTT.

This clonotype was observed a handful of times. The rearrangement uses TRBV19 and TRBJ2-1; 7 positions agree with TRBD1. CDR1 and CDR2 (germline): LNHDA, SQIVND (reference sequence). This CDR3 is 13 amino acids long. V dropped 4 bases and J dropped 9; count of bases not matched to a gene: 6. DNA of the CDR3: TGTGCCAGTAGTACGAAACAGGGGAGTGAGCAGTTCTTC. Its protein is CASSTKQGSEQFF.

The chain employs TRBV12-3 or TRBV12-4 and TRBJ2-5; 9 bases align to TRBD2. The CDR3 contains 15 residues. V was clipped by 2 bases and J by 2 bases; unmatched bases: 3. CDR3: CASSLLAGQQETQYF. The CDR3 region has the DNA TGTGCCAGCAGTTTACTAGCGGGGCAACAAGAGACCCAGTACTTC.

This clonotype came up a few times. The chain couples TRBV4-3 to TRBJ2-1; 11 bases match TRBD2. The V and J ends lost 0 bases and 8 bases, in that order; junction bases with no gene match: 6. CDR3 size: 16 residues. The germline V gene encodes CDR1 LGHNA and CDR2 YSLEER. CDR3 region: CASSQELAGVPHEQFF. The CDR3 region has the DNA TGCGCCAGCAGCCAAGAACTAGCGGGAGTTCCTCATGAGCAGTTCTTC.